This passage covers 28 T cell receptor beta chains from one sample sequenced in a study of cytomegalovirus exposure and HLA in healthy donors. Generated by immunoSEQ multiplex PCR, the TCRdb table keeps only in-frame clones and is missing some. Counted here are 150,000 to 200,000 clones, 85% occurring once; the ten biggest clones make up more than 15%. Sequencing was done on a sample of PBMCs. All receptors come from a man between 18 and 35 years old in good health and CMV-seropositive.

This rearrangement joins TRBV28 to TRBJ2-1; D may be TRBD1 (6 bases). Trimming cost V 6 bases and J 15 bases, with 18 bases left between them. Germline CDR1 MDHEN, CDR2 SYDVKM. CDR3 length equals 12 residues. The CDR3 protein is CASSPTLGQPFF. CDR3 bases: TGTGCCAGCAGCCCCACCCTCGGACAGCCGTTCTTC.

The V and J genes are TRBV27 and TRBJ2-5; D may be TRBD2 (6 bases). The CDR3 runs to 14 residues. CDR1 and CDR2 from the germline V gene are MNHEY and SMNVEV (reference sequence). V dropped 3 bases and J dropped 4 bases, with 12 bases sitting between them. The DNA for the CDR3 is TGTGCCAGCAGTTTGTCTAGCGTTGGAGAGACCCAGTACTTC. It encodes CASSLSSVGETQYF.

This clone was seen once. The CDR3 bases are TGTGCCAGCAGTCCTGCTGAGGGCTCCACCGGGGAGCTGTTTTTT. The encoded protein is CASSPAEGSTGELFF. V usage is TRBV6-6 and J usage is TRBJ2-2; the D gene is possibly TRBD2 (5 bases). Trimming shortened V by 5 bases and J by 4 bases, and 14 bases separated the two germline ends. Germline V CDR1 and CDR2: MNHNY, SVGAGI (reference sequence). This CDR3 has 15 amino acids.

The chain couples TRBV13 to TRBJ1-6; a weak D match, TRBD1 (6 bases). The ends were cut back, 4 bases at V and 8 bases at J, with 12 bases in the middle. Looked up from germline, CDR1 is PRHDT and CDR2 is FYEKMQ (reference sequence). The CDR3 covers 14 residues. CDR3 sequence (DNA): TGTGCCAGCAGCTCCCGGGACAAGGATTCACCCCTCCACTTT. Residues: CASSSRDKDSPLHF.

The V and J genes are TRBV14 and TRBJ1-1, with 7 bases aligning to TRBD1. CDR1 is SGHDN and CDR2 is FVKESK in the germline V gene. V was pared by 4 bases and J by 4 bases, with 15 bases of the junction left unmatched. This CDR3 contains 17 residues. CDR3 amino acids: CASSPIQQGSLRTEAFF. As DNA, the CDR3 is TGTGCCAGCAGCCCGATACAACAGGGGTCTCTGCGCACTGAAGCTTTCTTT.

J is TRBJ1-3 and V is TRBV30; no reliable D call. The germline V gene encodes CDR1 GTSNPN and CDR2 SVGIG (reference sequence). V was trimmed by 2 bases and J by 4 bases, leaving 12 bases between them. The CDR3 covers 14 residues. The CDR3 loop is CAWSPTGAGNTIYF. CDR3 sequence (DNA): TGTGCCTGGAGTCCCACGGGAGCCGGAAACACCATATATTTT.

This clone showed up just a few times. This chain joins TRBV5-1 and TRBJ1-2; maybe TRBD1 (6 bases). The germline V and J ends were trimmed by 4 bases and 1 base, with 14 bases remaining between them. The CDR3 contains 15 residues. The germline gives CDR1 SGHRS, CDR2 YFSETQ. The CDR3 nucleotides are TGCGCCAGCAGCCAACTAGGGGGTATTAACTATGGCTACACCTTC. Its translation is CASSQLGGINYGYTF.

As for this clone: A read error may produce the germline difference seen at one junction end. This chain uses TRBV6-5 with TRBJ2-7, with TRBD2 matching 9 bases. CDR3 length: 13 amino acids. Germline-derived CDR1 and CDR2 are MNHEY and SVGAGI. DNA for the CDR3: TGTGCCAGCCTTAGCGGGAGCTCCGACGAGCAGTACTTC. It specifies CASLSGSSDEQYF.

The gene calls are TRBV2 and TRBJ1-1, with D possibly TRBD1 on 6 matching bases. V lost 8 bases and J lost 3, with 13 bases in between. There are 13 residues in the CDR3. Per the germline V gene, CDR1 is SNHLY and CDR2 is FYNNEI. The CDR3 here is CASEGGGDTEAFF. CDR3 in DNA: TGTGCCAGCGAGGGGGGAGGGGACACTGAAGCTTTCTTT.

The J gene is TRBJ2-7, the V gene TRBV4-1; TRBD1 agrees at 11 bases. The germline V gene encodes CDR1 MGHRA and CDR2 YSYEKL. This CDR3 contains 14 residues. V gave up 2 bases and J gave up 7 bases; unmatched junction bases: 4. CDR3 bases: TGCGCCAGCAGCCAACCCGGGACAGGGGGAGAGCAGTACTTC. This translates into CASSQPGTGGEQYF.

This rearrangement joins TRBV2 to TRBJ2-4, with 8 bases matching TRBD2. The germline gives CDR1 SNHLY, CDR2 FYNNEI. The ends lost 2 bases at V and 1 base at J; junction bases unmatched: 4. CDR3 size: 16 residues. The CDR3 sequence: CASSERGGMAKNIQYF. Here the CDR3 DNA reads TGTGCCAGCAGTGAACGGGGGGGGATGGCCAAAAACATTCAGTACTTC.

The chain combines TRBV28 with TRBJ2-3; a possible D gene is TRBD2 (7 bases). The CDR3 is 17 residues long. The germline gives CDR1 MDHEN, CDR2 SYDVKM. V lost 3 bases, J lost 0 bases, and 16 bases lay in between. CDR3 protein: CASSFLPGGLSTDTQYF. As DNA, the CDR3 is TGTGCCAGCAGTTTCCTCCCCGGGGGGCTCAGCACAGATACGCAGTATTTT. Variable domain in full (rest from reference TRBV28 and TRBJ2-3): DVKVTQSSRYLVKRTGEKVFLECVQDMDHENMFWYRQDPGLGLRLIYFSYDVKMKEKGDIPEGYSVSREKKERFSLILESASTNQTSMYLCASSFLPGGLSTDTQYFGPGTRLTVL.

This clone occurred once. V is TRBV6-6 and J is TRBJ2-7; 8 bases fit TRBD2. Trimming cost V 6 bases and J 3 bases; bases outside gene matches: 4. Looked up from germline, CDR1 is MNHNY and CDR2 is SVGAGI (reference sequence). The CDR3 totals 13 residues. The CDR3 region is CASSRAGDYEQYF. The CDR3 region has the DNA TGTGCCAGCAGCAGAGCGGGAGACTACGAGCAGTACTTC.

V gene TRBV5-1 combines with J gene TRBJ1-6; 7 nucleotides line up with TRBD1. Germline V CDR1 and CDR2: SGHRS, YFSETQ. The CDR3 runs 17 residues. V lost 3 bases and J lost 3; bases outside the gene matches: 9. The CDR3 nucleotides read TGCGCCAGCAGCTGGATAGCGACAGGGCTCTATAATTCACCCCTCCACTTT. Its protein is CASSWIATGLYNSPLHF. The variable domain in full, completed from reference TRBV5-1 and TRBJ1-6, reads KAGVTQTPRYLIKTRGQQVTLSCSPISGHRSVSWYQQTPGQGLQFLFEYFSETQRNKGNFPGRFSGRQFSNSRSEMNVSTLELGDSALYLCASSWIATGLYNSPLHFGNGTRLTVT.

The chain couples TRBV6-1 to TRBJ1-1; TRBD1 matches at 9 bases. With V trimmed by 7 bases and J by 4 bases, 4 bases remained unmatched. This CDR3 comprises 13 residues. CDR1 MNHNS and CDR2 SASEGT come from the germline V gene. CDR3 region: CASIGTGPTEAFF. The CDR3 nucleotides read TGTGCCAGCATAGGGACAGGGCCCACTGAAGCTTTCTTT.

CDR3 in amino acids: CSVETVSYEQYF. The CDR3 bases are TGCAGCGTTGAAACAGTTTCCTACGAGCAGTACTTC. The chain links TRBV29-1 to TRBJ2-7; D unclear. V was clipped by 2 bases and J by 1 base, with 6 bases between them. This CDR3 has 12 residues. Germline CDR1 SQVTM, CDR2 ANQGSEA.

This sequence joins TRBV6-4 and TRBJ2-3, with 7 bases fitting TRBD2. V lost 6 bases and J lost 0; bases outside the gene matches: 3. CDR1 and CDR2 (germline): MRHNA, SNTAGT. The CDR3 has 14 residues. CDR3 DNA sequence: TGTGCCAGCAGAGCGGGATCTAGCACAGATACGCAGTATTTT. Amino acids: CASRAGSSTDTQYF.

This clone has only one observation. J is TRBJ1-2 and V is TRBV10-3; 7 bases are a match to TRBD1. The CDR3 contains 13 residues. V was pared by 2 bases and J by 7 bases, with 4 bases of the junction left unmatched. From germline, CDR1 is ENHRY and CDR2 SYGVKD. The CDR3 DNA is TGTGCCATCAGTGAGGACAGGGTGGGTGGCTACACCTTC. It translates to CAISEDRVGGYTF.

The chain has TRBV6-6 and TRBJ2-7, with 7 bases identical to TRBD2. V lost 6 bases, J lost 1 base, and 9 bases stayed unmatched. The CDR3 consists of 15 residues. Germline loops: CDR1 MNHNY, CDR2 SVGAGI (reference sequence). CDR3 sequence reads: CASSAVLGGSYEQYF. In DNA, the CDR3 is TGTGCCAGCAGCGCCGTCCTGGGGGGGTCCTACGAGCAGTACTTC.

V is TRBV11-2 and J is TRBJ2-7, with 7 bases matching TRBD2. The CDR3 totals 14 residues. Germline lookup yields CDR1 SGHAT and CDR2 FQNNGV. Trimming at V came to 5 bases and at J to 0 bases, leaving 4 bases not matched to a gene. The CDR3 bases are TGTGCCAGCAGCCGGACTAGGAGCTCCTACGAGCAGTACTTC. Translating it yields CASSRTRSSYEQYF.

The genes are TRBV2 and TRBJ2-3; D might be TRBD2 (7 bases). V was shortened by 5 bases and J by 2 bases, with 20 bases between the two germline ends. The CDR3 totals 17 residues. Looked up from germline, CDR1 is SNHLY and CDR2 is FYNNEI. The CDR3 loop is CASSKPRWGGLTDTQYF. In DNA form, the CDR3 reads TGTGCCAGCAGTAAACCCCGTTGGGGGGGCCTCACAGATACGCAGTATTTT.

The chain has TRBV28 and TRBJ1-1; 10 nucleotides align to TRBD1. V lost 4 bases to trimming and J lost 1 base; unmatched junction nucleotides: 3. The CDR3 runs to 15 residues. Germline V gives CDR1 MDHEN, CDR2 SYDVKM. For the CDR3, the DNA is TGTGCCAGCAGTTCAGGGACAGGGGCGAACACTGAAGCTTTCTTT. Encoded protein: CASSSGTGANTEAFF.

The rearrangement uses TRBV6-5 and TRBJ2-2; 11 bases are a match to TRBD2. The V gene end was trimmed by 2 bases and the J gene end by 7 bases; junction bases not matched to a gene: 6. This CDR3 region has 16 residues. Germline V CDR1 and CDR2: MNHEY, SVGAGI. The CDR3 DNA reads TGTGCCAGCAGTTACCAACTAGCGGGGGCTGGCGGGGAGCTGTTTTTT. Amino acid sequence: CASSYQLAGAGGELFF.

This chain links TRBV2 with TRBJ2-3, with 12 bases that match TRBD2. This CDR3 has 17 residues. Trimming took 0 bases from V and 8 from J; bases not matched to a gene: 9. From germline, CDR1 is SNHLY and CDR2 FYNNEI. The DNA for the CDR3 is TGTGCCAGCAGTGAAGCGAGACTAGCGGGAGTAAGTGGTACGCAGTATTTT. The encoded protein is CASSEARLAGVSGTQYF.

V usage is TRBV29-1 and J usage is TRBJ2-5, with TRBD1 identical over 8 bases. The CDR3 loop spans 14 amino acids. V dropped 6 bases and J dropped 4; count of bases not matched to a gene: 10. Per germline, CDR1 SQVTM and CDR2 ANQGSEA. CDR3 protein: CSVSDRGGLETQYF. The CDR3, as DNA: TGCAGCGTAAGCGACAGGGGCGGGCTAGAGACCCAGTACTTC.

The J gene is TRBJ2-1, the V gene TRBV6-4; 10 bases line up with TRBD2. V dropped 6 bases and J dropped 0; count of bases not matched to a gene: 5. Germline CDR1 reads MRHNA; CDR2 reads SNTAGT. The CDR3 loop spans 16 amino acids. CDR3 protein: CASSLSSGSSYNEQFF. In DNA, the CDR3 is TGTGCCAGCAGCTTGTCTAGCGGGAGCTCCTACAATGAGCAGTTCTTC.

The genes are TRBV5-5 and TRBJ2-5, with 10 nucleotides matching TRBD1. Trimming removed 0 bases from V and 4 bases from J; junction bases left unmatched: 3. CDR3 length equals 15 residues. The germline V gene has CDR1 SGHKS and CDR2 YYEKEE (reference sequence). The DNA for the CDR3 is TGTGCCAGCAGCTTGGGGGACAGGGGAAGAGAGACCCAGTACTTC. Translating gives CASSLGDRGRETQYF.

The V and J genes are TRBV9 and TRBJ2-7, with 10 bases matching TRBD2. Germline CDR1 is SGDLS and CDR2 is YYNGEE. The CDR3 has 14 residues. V shed 3 bases, J shed 3 bases, and the junction held 3 bases outside the gene matches. Written as DNA, the CDR3 is TGTGCCAGCAGCGCCGGGACTAGCGACTACGAGCAGTACTTC. Residues: CASSAGTSDYEQYF.